This TCR beta chain is from a study of blood T cell repertoires in COVID-19. Study in general: PBMCs, B-cell-depleted T cells, or T cells provided the cDNA or gDNA that made up the material.

This clone came up a few times. Assay used: immunoSEQ multiplex PCR; TCRdb lists only in-frame clones, some missing. Of approximately 30,000 clones listed, over 75% are singletons. From germline, CDR1 is SEHNR and CDR2 FQNEAQ (reference sequence). Trimming removed 2 bases from V and 3 bases from J; junction bases left unmatched: 8. This CDR3 comprises 16 residues. The TCR comes from a human donor with active COVID-19. The donor label of this sample is uncertain. Sequencing used peripheral blood. The gene calls are TRBV7-9 and TRBJ2-7, with 9 bases identical to TRBD1. CDR3 DNA sequence: TGTGCCAGCAGCTTAAGATCGGGACAGGGAAACTACGAGCAGTACTTC. Translating gives CASSLRSGQGNYEQYF.